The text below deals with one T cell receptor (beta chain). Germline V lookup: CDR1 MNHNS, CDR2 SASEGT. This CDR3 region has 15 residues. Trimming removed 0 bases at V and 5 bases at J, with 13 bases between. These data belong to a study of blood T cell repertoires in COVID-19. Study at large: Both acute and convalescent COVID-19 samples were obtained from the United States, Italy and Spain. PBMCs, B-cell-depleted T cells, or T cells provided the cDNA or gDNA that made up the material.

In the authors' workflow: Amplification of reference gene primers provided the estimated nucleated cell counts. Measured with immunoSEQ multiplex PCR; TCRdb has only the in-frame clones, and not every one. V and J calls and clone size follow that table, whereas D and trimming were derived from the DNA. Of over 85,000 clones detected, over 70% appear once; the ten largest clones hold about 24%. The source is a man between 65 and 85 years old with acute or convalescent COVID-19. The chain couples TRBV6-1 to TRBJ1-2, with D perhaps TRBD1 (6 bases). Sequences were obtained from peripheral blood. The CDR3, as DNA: TGTGCCAGCAGTGAAGCCTCGACCCAGGGGTATGGCTACACCTTC. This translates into CASSEASTQGYGYTF.